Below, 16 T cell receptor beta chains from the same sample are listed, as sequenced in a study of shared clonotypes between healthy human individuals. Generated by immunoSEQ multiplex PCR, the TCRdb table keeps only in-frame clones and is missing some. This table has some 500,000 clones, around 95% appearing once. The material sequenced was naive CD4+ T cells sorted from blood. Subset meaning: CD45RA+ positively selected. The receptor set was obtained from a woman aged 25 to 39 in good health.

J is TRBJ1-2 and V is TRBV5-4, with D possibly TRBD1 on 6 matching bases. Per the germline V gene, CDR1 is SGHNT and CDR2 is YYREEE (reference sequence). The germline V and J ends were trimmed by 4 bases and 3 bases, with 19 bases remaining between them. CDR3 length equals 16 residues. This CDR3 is CASSETGKKFDYGYTF. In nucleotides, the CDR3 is TGTGCCAGCAGCGAAACAGGGAAAAAGTTCGACTATGGCTACACCTTC. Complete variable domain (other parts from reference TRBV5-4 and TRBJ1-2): ETGVTQSPTHLIKTRGQQVTLRCSSQSGHNTVSWYQQALGQGPQFIFQYYREEENGRGNFPPRFSGLQFPNYSSELNVNALELDDSALYLCASSETGKKFDYGYTFGSGTRLTVV.

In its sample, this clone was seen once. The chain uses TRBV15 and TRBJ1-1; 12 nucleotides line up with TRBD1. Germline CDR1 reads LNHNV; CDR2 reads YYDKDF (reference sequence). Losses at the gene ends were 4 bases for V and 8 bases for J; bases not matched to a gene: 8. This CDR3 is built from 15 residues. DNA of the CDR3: TGTGCCACCAGCATTACCGGGACAGGGGGCGCGGAAGCTTTCTTT. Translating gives CATSITGTGGAEAFF.

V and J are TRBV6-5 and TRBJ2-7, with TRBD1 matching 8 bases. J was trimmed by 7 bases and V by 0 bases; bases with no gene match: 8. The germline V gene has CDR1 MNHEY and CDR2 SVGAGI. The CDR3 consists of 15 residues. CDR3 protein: CASSYSGQGMGEQYF. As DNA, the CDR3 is TGTGCCAGCAGTTACTCAGGACAGGGTATGGGTGAGCAGTACTTC.

CDR3 nucleotides: TGCGCCAGCAGCCCACCCAACAGGGGTAACTATGGCTACACCTTC. As protein: CASSPPNRGNYGYTF. The rearrangement joins TRBV4-1 to TRBJ1-2, with 7 nucleotides matching TRBD1. CDR3 length: 15 amino acids. Germline V gene lookup returns CDR1 MGHRA and CDR2 YSYEKL. Trimming removed 4 bases from V and 1 base from J; junction bases left unmatched: 6.

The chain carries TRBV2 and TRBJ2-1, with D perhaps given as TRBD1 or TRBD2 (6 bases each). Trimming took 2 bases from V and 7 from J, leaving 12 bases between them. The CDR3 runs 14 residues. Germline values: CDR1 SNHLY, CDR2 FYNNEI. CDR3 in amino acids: CASSETRGGNEQFF. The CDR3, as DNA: TGTGCCAGCAGTGAAACCCGAGGGGGGAATGAGCAGTTCTTC.

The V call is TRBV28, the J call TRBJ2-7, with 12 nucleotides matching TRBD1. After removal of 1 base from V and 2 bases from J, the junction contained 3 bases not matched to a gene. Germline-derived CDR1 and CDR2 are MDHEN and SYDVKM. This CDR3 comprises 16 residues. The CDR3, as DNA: TGTGCCAGCAGTTTATATGGGACAGGGGGCGCCTACGAGCAGTACTTC. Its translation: CASSLYGTGGAYEQYF. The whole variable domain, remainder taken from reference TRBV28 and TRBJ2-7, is DVKVTQSSRYLVKRTGEKVFLECVQDMDHENMFWYRQDPGLGLRLIYFSYDVKMKEKGDIPEGYSVSREKKERFSLILESASTNQTSMYLCASSLYGTGGAYEQYFGPGTRLTVT.

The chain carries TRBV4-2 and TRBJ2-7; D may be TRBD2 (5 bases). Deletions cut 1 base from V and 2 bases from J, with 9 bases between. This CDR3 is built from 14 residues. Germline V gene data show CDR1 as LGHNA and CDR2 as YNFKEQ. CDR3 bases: TGTGCCAGCAGCCAAGGACTCGGGACCTACGAGCAGTACTTC. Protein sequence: CASSQGLGTYEQYF.

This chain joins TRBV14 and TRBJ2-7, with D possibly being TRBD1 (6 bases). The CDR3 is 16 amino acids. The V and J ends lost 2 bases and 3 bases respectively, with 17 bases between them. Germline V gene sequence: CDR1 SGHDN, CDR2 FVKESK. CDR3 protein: CASSQTTGNIYYEQYF. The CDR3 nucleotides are TGTGCCAGCAGCCAAACTACAGGGAATATCTACTACGAGCAGTACTTC. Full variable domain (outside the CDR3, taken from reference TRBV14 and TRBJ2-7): EAGVTQFPSHSVIEKGQTVTLRCDPISGHDNLYWYRRVMGKEIKFLLHFVKESKQDESGMPNNRFLAERTGGTYSTLKVQPAELEDSGVYFCASSQTTGNIYYEQYFGPGTRLTVT.

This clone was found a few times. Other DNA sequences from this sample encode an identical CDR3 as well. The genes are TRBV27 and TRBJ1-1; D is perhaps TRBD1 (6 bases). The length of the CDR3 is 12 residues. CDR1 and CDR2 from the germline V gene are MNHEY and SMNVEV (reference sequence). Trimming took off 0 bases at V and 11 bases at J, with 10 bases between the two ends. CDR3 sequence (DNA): TGTGCCAGCAGTTTATCTGGGGGGCGCGCTTTCTTT. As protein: CASSLSGGRAFF.

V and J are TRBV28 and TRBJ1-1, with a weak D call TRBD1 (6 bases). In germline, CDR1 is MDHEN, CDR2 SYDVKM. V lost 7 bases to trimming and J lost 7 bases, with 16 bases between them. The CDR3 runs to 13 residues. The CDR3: CASIAGAIDEAFF. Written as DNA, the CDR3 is TGTGCCAGCATCGCAGGGGCGATCGATGAAGCTTTCTTT.

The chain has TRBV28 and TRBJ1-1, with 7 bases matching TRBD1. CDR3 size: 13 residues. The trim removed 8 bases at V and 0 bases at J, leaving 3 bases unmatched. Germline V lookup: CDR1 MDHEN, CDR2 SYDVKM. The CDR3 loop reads CASVGQVNTEAFF. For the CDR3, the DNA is TGTGCCAGCGTCGGACAGGTGAACACTGAAGCTTTCTTT.

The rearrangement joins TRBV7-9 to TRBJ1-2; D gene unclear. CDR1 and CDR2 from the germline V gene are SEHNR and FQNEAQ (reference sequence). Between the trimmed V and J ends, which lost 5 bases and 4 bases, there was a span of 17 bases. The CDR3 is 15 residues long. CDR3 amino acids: CASSPGRKSGYGYTF. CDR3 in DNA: TGTGCCAGCAGCCCCGGCCGAAAATCGGGCTATGGCTACACCTTC.

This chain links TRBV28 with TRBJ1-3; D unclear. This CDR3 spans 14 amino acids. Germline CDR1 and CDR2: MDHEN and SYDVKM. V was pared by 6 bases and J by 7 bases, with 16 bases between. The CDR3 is CASSQRWPDNTIYF. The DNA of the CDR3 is TGTGCCAGCAGCCAACGTTGGCCAGACAACACCATATATTTT.

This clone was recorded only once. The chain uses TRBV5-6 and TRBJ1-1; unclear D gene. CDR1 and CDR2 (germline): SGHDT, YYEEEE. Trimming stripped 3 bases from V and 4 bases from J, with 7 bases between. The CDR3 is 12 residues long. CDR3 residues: CASSSPITEAFF. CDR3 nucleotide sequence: TGTGCCAGCAGCTCCCCCATCACTGAAGCTTTCTTT.

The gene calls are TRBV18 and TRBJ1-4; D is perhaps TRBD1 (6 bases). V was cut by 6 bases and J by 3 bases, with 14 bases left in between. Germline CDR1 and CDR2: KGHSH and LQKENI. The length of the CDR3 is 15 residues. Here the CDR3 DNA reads TGTGCCAGCTCCCCTGACAGGAGGGCTAATGAAAAACTGTTTTTT. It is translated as CASSPDRRANEKLFF.

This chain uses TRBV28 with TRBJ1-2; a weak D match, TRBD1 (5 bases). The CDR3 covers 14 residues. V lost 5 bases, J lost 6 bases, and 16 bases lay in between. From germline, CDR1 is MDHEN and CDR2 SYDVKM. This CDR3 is CASSASGGVDGYTF. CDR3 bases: TGTGCCAGCAGTGCCTCGGGGGGGGTCGATGGCTACACCTTC.